Listed here are 30 T cell receptor beta chains from one sample, sequenced in a study of T cell responses to AZD1222 COVID-19 vaccine. Profiling relied on immunoSEQ multiplex PCR, and the TCRdb table lists in-frame clones only, not all of them. In the table there are under 120,000 clones, around 90% of which are singletons. Sequences were derived from peripheral blood, sampled 28 days after the second AZD1222 dose. The receptors here all came from an adult who received the AZD1222 COVID-19 vaccine.

This clone was seen a few times. The CDR3 sequence is CASSDHSAGSTDTQYF. The CDR3 nucleotides read TGTGCCAGCAGTGATCATTCAGCTGGGAGCACAGATACGCAGTATTTT. The rearrangement uses TRBV2 and TRBJ2-3; D gene unclear. Deletions cut 3 bases from V and 0 bases from J, with 13 bases between. The CDR3 is made up of 16 amino acids. Germline V lookup: CDR1 SNHLY, CDR2 FYNNEI.

Notes on this clone: One end of the junction fails to match germline, which may point to a read error. J is TRBJ2-3 and V is TRBV3-1 (or the pseudogene TRBV3-2); D perhaps matches TRBD1 (5 bases). The CDR3 runs 12 residues. Germline-derived CDR1 and CDR2 are LGHDT and YNNKEL (reference sequence). CDR3 in amino acids: CASRQGDGTQYF. In DNA form, the CDR3 reads TGTGCCAGCAGACAAGGGGATGGGACGCAGTATTTT.

This rearrangement joins TRBV3-1 (or the pseudogene TRBV3-2) to TRBJ2-1; 14 positions match TRBD2. After removal of 0 bases from V and 15 bases from J, the junction contained 7 bases not matched to a gene. Germline V lookup: CDR1 LGHDT, CDR2 YNNKEL (reference sequence). This CDR3 is built from 15 residues. The CDR3 region has the DNA TGTGCCAGCAGCCAAGATGCGACTAGCGGGAGGGCCTTGTTCTTC. Translating gives CASSQDATSGRALFF.

By sample share, this clone is medium-sized (0.01 to 0.1%). The chain is built from TRBV27 and TRBJ1-1; the match to TRBD1 covers 9 bases. After removal of 2 bases from V and 7 bases from J, the junction contained 5 bases not matched to a gene. This CDR3 spans 14 amino acids. CDR1 MNHEY and CDR2 SMNVEV come from the germline V gene (reference sequence). The CDR3 spells CASSLVGTGFEAFF. The CDR3 coding sequence is TGTGCCAGCAGTTTAGTTGGGACAGGGTTTGAAGCTTTCTTT.

The rearrangement uses TRBV30 and TRBJ2-1; D is perhaps TRBD2 (6 bases). The V end lost 1 base, the J end lost 8 bases, and 12 bases lay between the germline ends. The V gene's germline CDR1 is GTSNPN and CDR2 SVGIG (reference sequence). This CDR3 has 13 residues. CDR3 sequence reads: CAWSDGTHDEQFF. The DNA for the CDR3 is TGTGCCTGGAGTGACGGGACTCACGATGAGCAGTTCTTC.

This clone was counted once. The chain is built from TRBV4-1 and TRBJ2-3, with D tentatively TRBD2 (5 bases). Trimming left V 4 bases short and J 2 bases short, with 19 bases between. The CDR3 contains 17 residues. Germline CDR1 is MGHRA and CDR2 is YSYEKL. CDR3 sequence: CASSRTPFEGITDTQYF. CDR3 nucleotide sequence: TGCGCCAGCAGCCGAACCCCCTTTGAGGGTATCACAGATACGCAGTATTTT.

The sample holds one count of this clone. The chain is built from TRBV6-6 and TRBJ1-5; 12 bases are shared with TRBD1. CDR3 size: 16 residues. Germline CDR1 reads MNHNY; CDR2 reads SVGAGI (reference sequence). The V segment lost 6 bases and the J segment 4 bases; nucleotides outside the gene matches: 7. The CDR3 is CASSSGTGGANQPQHF. As DNA, the CDR3 is TGTGCCAGCAGCTCCGGGACAGGGGGCGCGAATCAGCCCCAGCATTTT.

The chain links TRBV11-2 to TRBJ1-4; D is undetermined. The germline V and J ends were trimmed by 1 base and 7 bases, with 10 bases remaining between them. Germline CDR1 and CDR2: SGHAT and FQNNGV. The CDR3 sequence is 14 residues long. CDR3 amino acids: CASSLGFRVEKLFF. CDR3 nucleotide sequence: TGTGCCAGCAGCTTAGGGTTTCGGGTTGAAAAACTGTTTTTT.

The chain has TRBV6-5 and TRBJ2-7; possible D gene TRBD2, 5 bases. The V and J ends lost 6 bases and 0 bases respectively, with 15 bases between them. CDR3 size: 15 residues. Germline CDR1 is MNHEY and CDR2 is SVGAGI. CDR3 in amino acids: CASSLDPGTSYEQYF. CDR3 in DNA: TGTGCCAGCAGCCTAGATCCGGGAACCTCCTACGAGCAGTACTTC.

V and J are TRBV19 and TRBJ1-1; D perhaps matches TRBD1 (6 bases). Trimming left V 4 bases short and J 5 bases short, with 11 bases between. This CDR3 is built from 13 residues. Germline loops: CDR1 LNHDA, CDR2 SQIVND (reference sequence). The CDR3 DNA reads TGTGCCAGTAGTAGGAGACAGGTTACTGAAGCTTTCTTT. It encodes CASSRRQVTEAFF.

The chain employs TRBV29-1 and TRBJ2-1; D is uncertain. There are 10 residues in the CDR3. V lost 7 bases and J lost 4, with 5 bases in between. Germline CDR1 is SQVTM and CDR2 is ANQGSEA. CDR3: CSGLYNEQFF. The DNA for the CDR3 is TGCAGCGGGTTATACAATGAGCAGTTCTTC.

The chain has TRBV4-2 and TRBJ2-6; a weak D match, TRBD1 (6 bases). This CDR3 is built from 18 residues. Germline V gene data show CDR1 as LGHNA and CDR2 as YNFKEQ. The V end lost 1 base, the J end lost 0 bases, and 13 bases lay between the germline ends. The CDR3: CASSQVTGSASGANVLTF. The CDR3 region has the DNA TGTGCCAGCAGCCAAGTCACAGGGTCTGCCTCTGGGGCCAACGTCCTGACTTTC.

The chain uses TRBV5-1 and TRBJ1-1; D is unclear. The V end lost 1 base, the J end lost 0 bases, and 7 bases lay between the germline ends. The CDR3 has 14 residues. Germline CDR1 SGHRS, CDR2 YFSETQ. This chain's CDR3 is CASSLSGMNTEAFF. For the CDR3, the DNA is TGCGCCAGCAGCTTGTCGGGGATGAACACTGAAGCTTTCTTT.

V gene TRBV5-5 combines with J gene TRBJ1-6; perhaps TRBD1 as D (6 bases). The ends were cut back, 2 bases at V and 14 bases at J, with 17 bases in the middle. The CDR3 length is 14 residues. Germline V gives CDR1 SGHKS, CDR2 YYEKEE (reference sequence). The CDR3 loop reads CASSLNRDMVSLHF. The CDR3 nucleotides are TGTGCCAGCAGCTTAAACAGGGACATGGTATCCCTCCACTTT.

V usage is TRBV6-2 or TRBV6-3 and J usage is TRBJ2-7, with 9 bases identical to TRBD2. Trimming took 5 bases from V and 3 from J; bases not matched to a gene: 11. Germline V gene sequence: CDR1 MNHEY, CDR2 SVGEGT. This CDR3 has 16 amino acids. The CDR3 nucleotides are TGTGCCAGCAGTCGACGACATAGCGGGAGTGTCTACGAGCAGTACTTC. Encoded protein: CASSRRHSGSVYEQYF.

The CDR3 sequence is CATSRDVQEQYF. Written as DNA, the CDR3 is TGTGCCACCAGCAGAGATGTCCAGGAGCAGTACTTC. This chain joins TRBV15 and TRBJ2-7; D remains ambiguous. Trimming stripped 0 bases from V and 7 bases from J, with 7 bases between. CDR3 length: 12 amino acids. Per the germline V gene, CDR1 is LNHNV and CDR2 is YYDKDF (reference sequence).

The chain couples TRBV6-5 to TRBJ2-5; D unresolved. The germline V and J ends were trimmed by 5 bases and 5 bases, with 6 bases remaining between them. This CDR3 spans 11 amino acids. In germline, CDR1 is MNHEY, CDR2 SVGAGI. The CDR3: CASSTRETQYF. DNA for the CDR3: TGTGCCAGCAGTACGAGGGAGACCCAGTACTTC.

The chain combines TRBV23-1 with TRBJ2-2, with 7 bases lining up with TRBD1. TRBV23-1 is an ORF for which the function is uncertain. This CDR3 is built from 11 residues. After removal of 9 bases from V and 10 bases from J, the junction contained 5 bases not matched to a gene. The CDR3 here is CARNDREELFF. CDR3 in DNA: TGCGCCAGGAACGACAGGGAGGAGCTGTTTTTT.

V is TRBV27 and J is TRBJ2-4; 9 bases match TRBD1. The germline V gene encodes CDR1 MNHEY and CDR2 SMNVEV (reference sequence). V shed 6 bases and J 7 bases; nucleotides not matched to a gene: 4. There are 13 residues in the CDR3. The CDR3 here is CASSRQGGNIQYF. The CDR3 nucleotides read TGTGCCAGCAGCAGACAGGGGGGTAACATTCAGTACTTC.

The chain is built from TRBV5-6 and TRBJ1-3; 7 bases are shared with TRBD1. V shed 4 bases and J 0 bases; nucleotides not matched to a gene: 7. CDR3 length: 16 residues. CDR1 and CDR2 from the germline V gene are SGHDT and YYEEEE. The CDR3 spells CASSQKWDSSGNTIYF. The CDR3 DNA reads as TGTGCCAGCAGCCAAAAATGGGACAGCTCTGGAAACACCATATATTTT.

DNA for the CDR3: TGTGCCAGTACCCGTCTATTGGGGTCCTCTGGAAACACCATATATTTT. Protein: CASTRLLGSSGNTIYF. The chain couples TRBV19 to TRBJ1-3; D is uncertain. This CDR3 has 16 residues. Germline V gene sequence: CDR1 LNHDA, CDR2 SQIVND (reference sequence). Trimming cost V 7 bases and J 0 bases, with 16 bases left between them. The full variable domain, with the rest looked up from reference TRBV19 and TRBJ1-3, is DGGITQSPKYLFRKEGQNVTLSCEQNLNHDAMYWYRQDPGQGLRLIYYSQIVNDFQKGDIAEGYSVSREKKESFPLTVTSAQKNPTAFYLCASTRLLGSSGNTIYFGEGSWLTVV.

This clone appeared a single time. This rearrangement joins TRBV24-1 to TRBJ2-5; the match to TRBD1 covers 7 bases. CDR1 KGHDR and CDR2 SFDVKD come from the germline V gene. This CDR3 contains 15 residues. Trimming took 3 bases from V and 3 from J; bases not matched to a gene: 6. The CDR3 coding sequence is TGTGCCACCAGTGATCGACAGGGATCAGAAGAGACCCAGTACTTC. It encodes CATSDRQGSEETQYF.

This chain links TRBV2 with TRBJ1-1; unclear D gene. The CDR3 length is 13 residues. Trimming stripped 3 bases from V and 5 bases from J, with 10 bases between. The V gene's germline CDR1 is SNHLY and CDR2 FYNNEI. DNA for the CDR3: TGTGCCAGCAGTGACAGGTTGGAGACTGAAGCTTTCTTT. As protein: CASSDRLETEAFF.

The genes are TRBV18 and TRBJ2-1, with 8 nucleotides matching TRBD2. Trimming cost V 3 bases and J 9 bases; bases outside gene matches: 10. The CDR3 covers 15 residues. CDR1 is KGHSH, CDR2 LQKENI, per germline. CDR3 bases: TGTGCCAGCTCACCGAATACCGGGACTAGAGGTGAGCAGTTCTTC. Protein product: CASSPNTGTRGEQFF.

This rearrangement joins TRBV28 to TRBJ1-5; D might be TRBD1 (6 bases). Germline CDR1 is MDHEN and CDR2 is SYDVKM. The ends were cut back, 3 bases at V and 5 bases at J, with 17 bases in the middle. The CDR3 loop spans 16 amino acids. The CDR3 reads CASSLSSQGLHQPQHF. The DNA of the CDR3 is TGTGCCAGCAGTTTGTCCTCACAGGGTCTCCATCAGCCCCAGCATTTT.

This chain uses TRBV7-9 with TRBJ2-7; D may be TRBD1 or TRBD2 (5 bases each). CDR1 is SEHNR and CDR2 is FQNEAQ in the germline V gene (reference sequence). V was trimmed by 4 bases and J by 3 bases, leaving 13 bases between them. The CDR3 consists of 14 residues. CDR3 DNA: TGTGCCAGCAGCTCAATATGGGGGAGCTACGAGCAGTACTTC. This encodes CASSSIWGSYEQYF.

This clone was seen a single time. The V gene is TRBV18, the J gene TRBJ2-7; 7 bases are shared with TRBD1. The CDR3 contains 16 residues. Germline V lookup: CDR1 KGHSH, CDR2 LQKENI. V lost 1 base, J lost 2 bases, and 8 bases stayed unmatched. The CDR3 DNA is TGTGCCAGCTCACCACTAGACAGGGTAAGCCCCTACGAGCAGTACTTC. As protein: CASSPLDRVSPYEQYF.

This sequence joins TRBV6-6 and TRBJ1-6; 9 bases fit TRBD1. From germline, CDR1 is MNHNY and CDR2 SVGAGI (reference sequence). This CDR3 comprises 15 residues. The V and J ends lost 7 bases and 7 bases, in that order; junction bases with no gene match: 8. The CDR3 reads CASTAGQGNNSPLHF. The DNA of the CDR3 is TGTGCCAGCACGGCCGGACAGGGGAACAATTCACCCCTCCACTTT.

The chain employs TRBV5-6 and TRBJ2-7; D might be TRBD2 (6 bases). From germline, CDR1 is SGHDT and CDR2 YYEEEE. The CDR3 length is 13 residues. V was cut by 4 bases and J by 7 bases, with 15 bases left in between. For the CDR3, the DNA is TGTGCCAGCAGCCTTGGGACCGCGGGGGAGCAGTACTTC. Amino acids: CASSLGTAGEQYF.

In its sample, this clone was seen a few times. The CDR3 here is CASTNDRDLETQYF. DNA of the CDR3: TGTGCCAGCACCAACGACAGGGACTTGGAGACCCAGTACTTC. J is TRBJ2-5 and V is TRBV6-4; TRBD1 is a possible D gene (7 bases). CDR3 length: 14 amino acids. V was shortened by 7 bases and J by 5 bases, with 17 bases between the two germline ends. Germline V lookup: CDR1 MRHNA, CDR2 SNTAGT.